This T cell receptor beta chain was captured by sequencing in a study of T cells after yellow fever vaccination. In the study overall: SMART-Seq v4 Ultra Low Input prepared libraries from low-cell fractions.

The study, taken as a whole, reports: There was a small share of clonotypes that showed up in both the CD4 and CD8 compartments. The study re-detected most primary-vaccination clones after the booster (around 96% CD4, 85% to 90% CD8).

CDR1 and CDR2 from the germline V gene are SGHTA and FQGNSA. This CDR3 has 15 amino acids. The V gene end was trimmed by 5 bases and the J gene end by 2 bases; junction bases not matched to a gene: 9. A 5'RACE template-switching step, the method used to make TCR cDNA, added a universal primer site and UMIs. MiXCR, run by TCRdb on the 5' RACE reads, gives a single entry per CDR3 protein. The profile shows under 150,000 distinct CDR3 sequences, 7.7% of them singletons. This clonotype was counted many times. Its specificity is not known. The material was CD4+ T cells sorted from PBMCs, obtained 5 days after the yellow fever booster vaccination. The rearrangement links TRBV7-2 to TRBJ2-7; TRBD1 matches at 7 bases. This clonotype was obtained from a man aged 30-40 years who received the YFV17D yellow fever vaccine. In nucleotides, the CDR3 is TGTGCCAGCAGCACAGGGGCGAGGGGTCCCTACGAGCAGTACTTC. It translates to CASSTGARGPYEQYF.